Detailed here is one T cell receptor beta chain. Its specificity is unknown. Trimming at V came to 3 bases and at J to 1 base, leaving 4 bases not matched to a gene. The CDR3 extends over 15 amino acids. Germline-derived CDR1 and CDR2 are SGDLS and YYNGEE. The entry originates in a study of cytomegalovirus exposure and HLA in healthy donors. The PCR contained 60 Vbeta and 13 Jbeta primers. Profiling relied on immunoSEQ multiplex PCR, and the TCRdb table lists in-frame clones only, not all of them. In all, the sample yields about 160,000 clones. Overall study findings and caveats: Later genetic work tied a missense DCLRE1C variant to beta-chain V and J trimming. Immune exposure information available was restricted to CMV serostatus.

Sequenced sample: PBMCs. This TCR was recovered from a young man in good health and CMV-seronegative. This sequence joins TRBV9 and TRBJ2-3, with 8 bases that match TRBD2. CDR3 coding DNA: TGTGCCAGCAGCGACTGGCGGGGGGGCACAGATACGCAGTATTTT. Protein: CASSDWRGGTDTQYF.